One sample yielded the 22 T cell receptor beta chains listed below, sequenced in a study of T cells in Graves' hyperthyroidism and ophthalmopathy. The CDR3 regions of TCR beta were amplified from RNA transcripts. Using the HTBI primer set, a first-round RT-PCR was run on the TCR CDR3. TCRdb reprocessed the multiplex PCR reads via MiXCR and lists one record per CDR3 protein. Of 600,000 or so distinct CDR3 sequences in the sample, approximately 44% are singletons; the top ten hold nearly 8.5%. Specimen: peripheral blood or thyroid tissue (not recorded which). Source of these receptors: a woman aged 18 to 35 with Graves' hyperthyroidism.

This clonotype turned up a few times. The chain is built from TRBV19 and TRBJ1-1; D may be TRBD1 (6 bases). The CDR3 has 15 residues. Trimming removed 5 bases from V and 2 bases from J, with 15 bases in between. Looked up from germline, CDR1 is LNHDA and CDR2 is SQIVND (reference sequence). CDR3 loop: CASSRRTEINTEAFF. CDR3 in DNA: TGTGCCAGTAGTCGACGGACAGAGATTAACACTGAAGCTTTCTTT.

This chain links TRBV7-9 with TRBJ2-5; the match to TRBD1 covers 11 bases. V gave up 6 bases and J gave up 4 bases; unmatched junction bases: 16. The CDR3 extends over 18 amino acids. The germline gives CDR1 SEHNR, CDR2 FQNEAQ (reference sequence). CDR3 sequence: CASSSQGRTGGTRETQYF. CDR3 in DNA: TGTGCCAGCAGTTCCCAAGGGAGGACAGGGGGCACTAGAGAGACCCAGTACTTC.

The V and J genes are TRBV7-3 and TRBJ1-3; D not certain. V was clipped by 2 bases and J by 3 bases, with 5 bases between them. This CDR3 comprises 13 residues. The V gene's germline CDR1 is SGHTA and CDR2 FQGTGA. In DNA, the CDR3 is TGTGCCAGCAGCTTAGGAATTGGAAACACCATATATTTT. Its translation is CASSLGIGNTIYF.

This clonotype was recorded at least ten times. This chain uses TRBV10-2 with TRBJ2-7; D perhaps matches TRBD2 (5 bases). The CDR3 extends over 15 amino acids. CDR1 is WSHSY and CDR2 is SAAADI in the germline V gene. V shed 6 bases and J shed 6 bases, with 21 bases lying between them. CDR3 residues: CASRGVDSGWSEQYF. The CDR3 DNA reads TGCGCCAGCAGGGGCGTGGACTCGGGTTGGAGCGAGCAGTACTTC.

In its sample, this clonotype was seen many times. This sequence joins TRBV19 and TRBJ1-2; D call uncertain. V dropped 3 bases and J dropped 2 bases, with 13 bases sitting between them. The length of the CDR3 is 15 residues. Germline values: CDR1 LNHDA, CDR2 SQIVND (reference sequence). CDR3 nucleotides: TGTGCCAGTAGTATCAGGTCTGGGCTGAACTATGGCTACACCTTC. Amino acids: CASSIRSGLNYGYTF.

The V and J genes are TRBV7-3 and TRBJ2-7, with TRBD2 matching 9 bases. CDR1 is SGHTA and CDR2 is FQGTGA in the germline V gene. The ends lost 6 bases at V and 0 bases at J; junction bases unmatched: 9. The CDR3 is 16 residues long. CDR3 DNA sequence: TGTGCCAGCAGTTCAGGGGGACTAGCCCCCTCCTACGAGCAGTACTTC. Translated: CASSSGGLAPSYEQYF.

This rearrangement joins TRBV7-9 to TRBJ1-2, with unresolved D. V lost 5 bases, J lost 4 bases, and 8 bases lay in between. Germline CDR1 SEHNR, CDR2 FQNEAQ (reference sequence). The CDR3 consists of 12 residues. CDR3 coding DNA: TGTGCCAGCAGCCATATGGTCTATGGCTACACCTTC. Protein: CASSHMVYGYTF.

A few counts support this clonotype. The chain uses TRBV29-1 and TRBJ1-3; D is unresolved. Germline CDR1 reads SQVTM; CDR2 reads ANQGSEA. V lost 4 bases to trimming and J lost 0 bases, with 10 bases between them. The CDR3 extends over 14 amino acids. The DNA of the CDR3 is TGCAGCGTTGTGCTAACGCACTCTGGAAACACCATATATTTT. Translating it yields CSVVLTHSGNTIYF.

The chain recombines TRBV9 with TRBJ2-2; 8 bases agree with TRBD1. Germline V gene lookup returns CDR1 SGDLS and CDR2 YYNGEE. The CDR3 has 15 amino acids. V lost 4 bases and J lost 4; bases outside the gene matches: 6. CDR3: CASSTRQGSTGELFF. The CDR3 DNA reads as TGTGCCAGCAGCACAAGACAGGGGTCCACCGGGGAGCTGTTTTTT.

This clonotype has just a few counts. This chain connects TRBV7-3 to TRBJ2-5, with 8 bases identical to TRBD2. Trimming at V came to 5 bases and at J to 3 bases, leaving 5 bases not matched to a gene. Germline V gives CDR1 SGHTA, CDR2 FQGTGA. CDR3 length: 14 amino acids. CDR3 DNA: TGTGCCAGCAGCCCTTGGCGGGGGGAAGAGACCCAGTACTTC. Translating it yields CASSPWRGEETQYF.

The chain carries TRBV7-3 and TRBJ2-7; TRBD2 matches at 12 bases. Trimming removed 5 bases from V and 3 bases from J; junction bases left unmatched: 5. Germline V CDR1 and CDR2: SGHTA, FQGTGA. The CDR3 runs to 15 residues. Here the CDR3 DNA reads TGTGCCAGCAGCGCACTAGCGGGAGGTATCTACGAGCAGTACTTC. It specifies CASSALAGGIYEQYF.

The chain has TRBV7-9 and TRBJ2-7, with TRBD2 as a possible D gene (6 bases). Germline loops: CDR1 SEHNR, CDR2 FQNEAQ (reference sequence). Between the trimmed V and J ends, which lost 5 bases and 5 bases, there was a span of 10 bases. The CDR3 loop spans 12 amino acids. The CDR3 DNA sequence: TGTGCCAGCAGCCGAAGCGGGCACGAGCAGTACTTC. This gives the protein CASSRSGHEQYF. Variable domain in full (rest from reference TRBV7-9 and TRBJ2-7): DTGVSQNPRHKITKRGQNVTFRCDPISEHNRLYWYRQTLGQGPEFLTYFQNEAQLEKSRLLSDRFSAERPKGSFSTLEIQRTEQGDSAMYLCASSRSGHEQYFGPGTRLTVT.

The CDR3 is CASSEAGLAGVRYEQYF. CDR3 nucleotides: TGCGCCAGCAGTGAGGCGGGACTAGCGGGAGTAAGGTACGAGCAGTACTTC. This rearrangement joins TRBV10-2 to TRBJ2-7; 14 bases line up with TRBD2. Trimming cost V 2 bases and J 4 bases; bases outside gene matches: 7. CDR3 length: 17 amino acids. Germline CDR1 reads WSHSY; CDR2 reads SAAADI.

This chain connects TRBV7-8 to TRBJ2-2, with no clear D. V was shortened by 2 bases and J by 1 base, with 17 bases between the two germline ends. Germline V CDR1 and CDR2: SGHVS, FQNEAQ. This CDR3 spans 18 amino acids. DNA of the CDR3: TGTGCCAGCAGCTTACTTCAGTGGGGTGCCCAGAACACCGGGGAGCTGTTTTTT. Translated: CASSLLQWGAQNTGELFF.

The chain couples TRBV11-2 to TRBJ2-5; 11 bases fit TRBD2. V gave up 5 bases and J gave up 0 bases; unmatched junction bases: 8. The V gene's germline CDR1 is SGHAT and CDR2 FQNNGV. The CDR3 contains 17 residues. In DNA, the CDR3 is TGTGCCAGCAGCCAAGAACCGGGACTAGCGGACCAAGAGACCCAGTACTTC. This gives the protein CASSQEPGLADQETQYF.

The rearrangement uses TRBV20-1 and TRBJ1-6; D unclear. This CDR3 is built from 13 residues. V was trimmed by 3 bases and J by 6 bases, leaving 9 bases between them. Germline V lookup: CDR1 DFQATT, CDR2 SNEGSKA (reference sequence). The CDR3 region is CSARTRANSPLHF. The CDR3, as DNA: TGCAGTGCTAGGACCCGGGCTAATTCACCCCTCCACTTT.

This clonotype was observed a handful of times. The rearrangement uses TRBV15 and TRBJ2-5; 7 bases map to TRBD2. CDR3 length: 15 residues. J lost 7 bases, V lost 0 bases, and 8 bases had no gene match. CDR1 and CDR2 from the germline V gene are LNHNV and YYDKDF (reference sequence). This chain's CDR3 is CATSRDPSSGRTQYF. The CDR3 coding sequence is TGTGCCACCAGCAGAGATCCATCTAGCGGCCGGACCCAGTACTTC.

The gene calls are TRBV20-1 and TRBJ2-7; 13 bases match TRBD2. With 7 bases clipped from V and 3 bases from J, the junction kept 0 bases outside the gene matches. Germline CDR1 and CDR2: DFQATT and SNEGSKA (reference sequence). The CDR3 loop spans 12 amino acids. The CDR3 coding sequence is TGCAGTGGGACTAGCGGGAGCTACGAGCAGTACTTC. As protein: CSGTSGSYEQYF.

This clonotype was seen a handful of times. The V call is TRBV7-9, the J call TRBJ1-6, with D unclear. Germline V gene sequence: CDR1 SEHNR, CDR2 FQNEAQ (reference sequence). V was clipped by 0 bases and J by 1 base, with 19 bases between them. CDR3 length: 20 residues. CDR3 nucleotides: TGTGCCAGCAGCTTAGCCACTTCGACCCGATGGAGGTCCTATAATTCACCCCTCCACTTT. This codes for CASSLATSTRWRSYNSPLHF.

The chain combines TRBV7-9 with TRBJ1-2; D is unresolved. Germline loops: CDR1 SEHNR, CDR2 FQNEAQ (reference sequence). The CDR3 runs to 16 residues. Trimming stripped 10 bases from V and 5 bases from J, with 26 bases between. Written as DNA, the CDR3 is TGTGCCAACAGTAGTACCAAATCGGGGTCTAGGTATGGCTACACCTTC. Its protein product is CANSSTKSGSRYGYTF.

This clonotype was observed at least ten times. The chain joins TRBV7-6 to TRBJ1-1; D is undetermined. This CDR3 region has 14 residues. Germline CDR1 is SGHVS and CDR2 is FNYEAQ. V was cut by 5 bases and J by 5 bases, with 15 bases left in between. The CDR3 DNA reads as TGTGCCAGCAGCGATAGGTGGACGCAGACTGAAGCTTTCTTT. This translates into CASSDRWTQTEAFF.

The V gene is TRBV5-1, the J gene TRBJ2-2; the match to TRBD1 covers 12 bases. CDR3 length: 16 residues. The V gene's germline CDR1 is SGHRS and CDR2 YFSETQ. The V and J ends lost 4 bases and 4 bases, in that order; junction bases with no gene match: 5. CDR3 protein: CASSGTGGLGTGELFF. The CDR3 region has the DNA TGCGCCAGCAGCGGGACAGGGGGCCTCGGCACCGGGGAGCTGTTTTTT.